These T cell receptor beta chains were read from a single sample in a study of blood T cell repertoires in COVID-19. Method: immunoSEQ multiplex PCR; TCRdb's copy keeps in-frame clones and lacks some. The sample has roughly 270,000 clones, roughly 80% seen once. The source material was PBMCs or T cells enriched from blood (not recorded which). These receptors came from a middle-aged man who had been exposed to COVID-19. Both conserved end residues are part of each CDR3. Fields, in order: V gene, clone size, D gene, J gene, CDR3 protein, CDR3 DNA. A D gene is named only where the DNA matches it firmly. Not all rows give a size; the values are once, few, many and, for expanded clones, a class.

V gene: TRBV4-2
clone size: NA
D gene: NA
J gene: TRBJ2-6
CDR3 protein: CASSQTKQGLSGANVLTF
CDR3 DNA: TGTGCCAGCAGCCAAACGAAACAGGGTTTGTCTGGGGCCAACGTCCTGACTTTC

V gene: TRBV18
clone size: NA
D gene: TRBD1
J gene: TRBJ1-5
CDR3 protein: CASSPTTGQGQPQHF
CDR3 DNA: TGTGCCAGCTCACCAACGACAGGGCAGGGACAGCCCCAGCATTTT

V gene: TRBV7-2
clone size: NA
D gene: NA
J gene: TRBJ1-4
CDR3 protein: CASSSPLIEKLFF
CDR3 DNA: TGTGCCAGCAGCTCCCCGTTAATCGAAAAACTGTTTTTT

V gene: TRBV4-1
clone size: few
D gene: NA
J gene: TRBJ2-2
CDR3 protein: CASSQEGALTGELFF
CDR3 DNA: TGCGCCAGCAGCCAAGAGGGGGCTCTCACCGGGGAGCTGTTTTTT

V gene: TRBV3-1/TRBV3-2
clone size: NA
D gene: NA
J gene: TRBJ1-2
CDR3 protein: CASTGNDYGYTF
CDR3 DNA: TGTGCCAGCACAGGGAACGACTATGGCTACACCTTC

V gene: TRBV9
clone size: NA
D gene: NA
J gene: TRBJ2-1
CDR3 protein: CASSLTDYNEQFF
CDR3 DNA: TGTGCCAGCAGCCTCACAGATTACAATGAGCAGTTCTTC

V gene: TRBV19
clone size: NA
D gene: TRBD1
J gene: TRBJ1-4
CDR3 protein: CASRTEQGRGEKLFF
CDR3 DNA: TGTGCCAGTAGGACAGAACAGGGGCGAGGCGAAAAACTGTTTTTT

V gene: TRBV7-9
clone size: NA
D gene: NA
J gene: TRBJ2-4
CDR3 protein: CASSLQTGGGIQYF
CDR3 DNA: TGTGCCAGCAGTCTACAAACCGGGGGTGGCATTCAGTACTTC

V gene: TRBV5-1
clone size: NA
D gene: NA
J gene: TRBJ1-6
CDR3 protein: CASSVTAPGDNSPLHF
CDR3 DNA: TGCGCCAGCAGCGTGACAGCCCCAGGAGATAATTCACCCCTCCACTTT

V gene: TRBV10-1
clone size: NA
D gene: NA
J gene: TRBJ2-7
CDR3 protein: CATSVGPGDEQYF
CDR3 DNA: TGCGCCACCTCCGTCGGTCCCGGGGACGAGCAGTACTTC